The sequence of this T cell receptor (beta chain) was determined in a study of blood T cell repertoires in COVID-19 (dated by TCRdb to the early 2020s). For context, the study as a whole: Collaborator samples came from the United States, Italy and Spain and covered acute and convalescent phases of COVID-19. The prospective study material was composed of cDNA or gDNA derived from T cells, B-cell-depleted T cells, or PBMCs. A de-identified subject ID, COVID-19 status, age in years and sex were almost always included in the sample metadata. The repertoires were released in a freely available public database meant as a resource for research on the immune response to SARS-CoV-2. Where available, HLA class I and class II types were taken from metadata supplied by the sample provider and were not determined by assay-based typing. The samples were drawn from two sources: the first 160 participants of the ongoing ImmuneRACE study, and 1,254 subjects contributed by 6 global collaborators. Subjects who had been exposed to COVID-19, were actively infected with it, or had recovered from it provided the deeply sampled blood TCRbeta repertoires that made up the dataset.

Worth noting for this clone: What antigen it recognizes has not been identified. No per-base quality is available; no much larger clone lies one base away.

General conclusions and limits of the study: Clinical and demographic metadata were provided uncurated, with the amount varying by source and participant.

The collaborating institutions used their own protocols to collect whole blood in K2EDTA tubes. For TCRbeta analysis, collaborator samples were shipped as frozen whole blood, as isolated PBMCs, or as DNA extracted from either sample type. The immunoSEQ Assay, a bias-controlled multiplex PCR, was used to amplify TCRbeta CDR3 regions from genomic DNA. For the original study's pipeline: Nucleated cell counts per sample were estimated from amplification of reference gene primers within the assay. To quantify the absolute abundance of each unique TCRbeta CDR3 rearrangement, sequence reads were collapsed and filtered. For each sample, productive Simpson clonality was calculated as the square root of Simpson's diversity index across productive rearrangements. TCRdb carries this immuneACCESS record with in-frame sequences only. Its versions omit some clonotypes, under half of them owing to an unresolved V gene in the studies checked, with the rest unexplained. V and J calls and clone size come straight from that table; D and trimming were deduced from the DNA. The sample has around 50,000 clones on record, about 90% of them singletons. The top ten constitute approximately 5.9% of the sample.

The CDR3, from cysteine to phenylalanine, totals 14 residues. Solely the CDR3 DNA is kept, with 42 bases framed from the first base. Sequences MNHEY (CDR1) and SVGAGI (CDR2) are obtained from the germline V gene. Trimming costs V 6 bases and J 3 bases, and their ends lie 12 bases apart. The clonotype comes from a man aged 65 to 79 with active COVID-19. Recombination linked TRBV6-5 to TRBJ1-5; TRBD1 could be the D gene, as 5 bases match. The material sequenced was peripheral blood. The base sequence is TGTGCCAGCAGATCCGGGGGGGTCAATCAGCCCCAGCATTTT. It translates to CASRSGGVNQPQHF.